This T cell receptor (beta chain) was observed in a study of memory CD8 T cells in hepatitis C reinfection. Overall study context: HCV reinfection meant a positive HCV RNA test after two negative tests at least 60 days apart. Peak reinfection sampling occurred 3 to 8 weeks after detected reinfection.

Here immunoSEQ multiplex PCR was the method, and the copy in TCRdb shows in-frame clones only, minus some. The sample carries 35,000 to 50,000 clones, approximately 90% recorded once. Germline V CDR1 and CDR2: LNHDA, SQIVND (reference sequence). The CDR3 sequence is 13 residues long. Germline trimming cut 5 bases from V and 5 bases from J; bases unmatched to any gene: 4. Time point specified: peak reinfection, 3 to 8 weeks after reinfection detection. The sorted cells went straight to TCR sequencing with no prior in vitro expansion. Donors came from people who inject drugs enrolled in HEPCO, Canada. Control naive CD8 T cells came from two donors at all three reinfection time points.

This rearrangement joins TRBV19 to TRBJ2-7; 9 bases map to TRBD1. This clonotype originated in a man younger than 30 with hepatitis C virus infection. The specimen was naive CD8+ T cells sorted from blood. The CDR3 DNA is TGTGCCAGTAGTCCGGGACAGGGTAACGAGCAGTACTTC. Translating it yields CASSPGQGNEQYF.